This T cell receptor beta chain was identified in a study of blood T cells in healthy people across ages. The V and J ends lost 8 bases and 5 bases respectively, with 18 bases between them. The V gene's germline CDR1 is MNHNS and CDR2 SASEGT. CDR3 length equals 15 residues. Donors gave ten milliliters of peripheral blood apiece. A second PCR, run for about 7 to 12 cycles, used a sample-barcoded 5' primer plus a J-beta primer mix. A single record per CDR3 protein comes from TCRdb applying MiXCR to the 5' RACE reads. In the table there are 800,000 to 950,000 distinct CDR3 sequences, 25% to 35% of which are singletons. These data were also reused for a study on T cells of mothers and their children.

The V call is TRBV6-1, the J call TRBJ1-4; the D gene is possibly TRBD1 (6 bases). The TCR comes from a woman in her thirties or forties in good health. Input material: blood. The CDR3, as DNA: TGTGCCAGCTATTGGGTGGGGGCGAGGAATGAAAAACTGTTTTTT. Encoded protein: CASYWVGARNEKLFF.